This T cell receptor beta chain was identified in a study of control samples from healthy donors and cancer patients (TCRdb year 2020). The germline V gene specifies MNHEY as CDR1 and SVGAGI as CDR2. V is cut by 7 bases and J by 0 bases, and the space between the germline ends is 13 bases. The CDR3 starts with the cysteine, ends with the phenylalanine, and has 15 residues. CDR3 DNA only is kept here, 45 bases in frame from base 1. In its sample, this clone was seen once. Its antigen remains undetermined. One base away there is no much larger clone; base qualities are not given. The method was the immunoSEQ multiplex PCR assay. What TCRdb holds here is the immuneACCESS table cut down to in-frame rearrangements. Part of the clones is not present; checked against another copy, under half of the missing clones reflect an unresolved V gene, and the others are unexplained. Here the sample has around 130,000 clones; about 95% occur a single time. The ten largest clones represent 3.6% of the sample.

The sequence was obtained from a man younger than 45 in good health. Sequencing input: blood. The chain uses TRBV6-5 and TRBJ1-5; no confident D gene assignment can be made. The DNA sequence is TGTGCCAGCACCCTTTTGAGAAATAGCAATCAGCCCCAGCATTTT. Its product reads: CASTLLRNSNQPQHF.